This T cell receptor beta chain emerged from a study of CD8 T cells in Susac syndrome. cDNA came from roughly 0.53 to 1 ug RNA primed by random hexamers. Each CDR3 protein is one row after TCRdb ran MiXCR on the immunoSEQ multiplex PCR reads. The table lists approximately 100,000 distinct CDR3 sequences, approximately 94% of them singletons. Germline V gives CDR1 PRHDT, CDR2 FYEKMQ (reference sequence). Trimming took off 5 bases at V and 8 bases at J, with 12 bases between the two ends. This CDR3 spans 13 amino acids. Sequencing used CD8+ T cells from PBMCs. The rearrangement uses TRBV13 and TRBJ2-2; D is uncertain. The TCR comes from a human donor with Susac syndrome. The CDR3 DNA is TGTGCCAGCAGCAAAAGCCCGGCGGGGGAGCTGTTTTTT. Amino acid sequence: CASSKSPAGELFF.